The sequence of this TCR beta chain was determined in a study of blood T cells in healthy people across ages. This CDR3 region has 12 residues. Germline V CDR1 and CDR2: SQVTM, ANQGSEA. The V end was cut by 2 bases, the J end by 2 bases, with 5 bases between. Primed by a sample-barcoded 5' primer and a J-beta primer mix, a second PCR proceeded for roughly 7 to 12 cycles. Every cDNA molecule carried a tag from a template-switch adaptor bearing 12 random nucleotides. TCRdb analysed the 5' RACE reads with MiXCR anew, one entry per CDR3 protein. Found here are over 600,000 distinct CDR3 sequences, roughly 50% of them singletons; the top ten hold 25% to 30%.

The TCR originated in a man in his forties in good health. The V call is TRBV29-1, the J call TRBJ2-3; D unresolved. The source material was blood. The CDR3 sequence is CSVEINTDTQYF. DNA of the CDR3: TGCAGCGTTGAAATTAACACAGATACGCAGTATTTT.